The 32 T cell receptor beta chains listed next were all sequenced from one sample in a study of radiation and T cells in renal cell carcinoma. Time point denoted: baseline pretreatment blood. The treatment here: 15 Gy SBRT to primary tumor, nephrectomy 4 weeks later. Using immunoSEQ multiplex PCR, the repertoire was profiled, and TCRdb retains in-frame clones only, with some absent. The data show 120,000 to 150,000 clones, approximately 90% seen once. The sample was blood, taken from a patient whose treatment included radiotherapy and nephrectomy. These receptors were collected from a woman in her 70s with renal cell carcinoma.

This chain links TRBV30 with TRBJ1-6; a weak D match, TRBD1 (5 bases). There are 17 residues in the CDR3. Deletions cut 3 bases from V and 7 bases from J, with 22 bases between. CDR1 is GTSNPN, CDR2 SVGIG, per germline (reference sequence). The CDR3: CAWRRRQGGGLNSPLHF. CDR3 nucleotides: TGTGCCTGGAGGAGAAGGCAGGGTGGAGGGCTGAATTCACCCCTCCACTTT.

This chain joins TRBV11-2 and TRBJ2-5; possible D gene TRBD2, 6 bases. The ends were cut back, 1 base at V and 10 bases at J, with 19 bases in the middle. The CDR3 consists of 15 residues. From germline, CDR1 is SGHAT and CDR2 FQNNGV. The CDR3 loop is CASSLVGGAPKNQYF. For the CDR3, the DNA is TGTGCCAGCAGCTTAGTGGGCGGGGCCCCGAAGAACCAGTACTTC. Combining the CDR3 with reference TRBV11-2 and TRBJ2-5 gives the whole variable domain EAGVAQSPRYKIIEKRQSVAFWCNPISGHATLYWYQQILGQGPKLLIQFQNNGVVDDSQLPKDRFSAERLKGVDSTLKIQPAKLEDSAVYLCASSLVGGAPKNQYFGPGTRLLVL.

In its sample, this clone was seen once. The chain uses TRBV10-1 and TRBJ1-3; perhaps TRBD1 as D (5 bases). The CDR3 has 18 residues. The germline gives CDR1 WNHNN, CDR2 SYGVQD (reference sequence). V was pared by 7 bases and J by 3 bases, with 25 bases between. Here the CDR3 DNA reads TGCGCCAGCACACGCACCGGGACGGGGCCCATATTTGGAAACACCATATATTTT. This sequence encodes CASTRTGTGPIFGNTIYF.

CDR3 protein: CASSVDFGTTYEQYF. In DNA, the CDR3 is TGTGCCAGCAGCGTCGACTTCGGGACTACCTACGAGCAGTACTTC. This chain links TRBV11-2 with TRBJ2-7, with 7 bases identical to TRBD2. The junction had 9 bases not matched to a gene; V was cut back by 5 bases and J by 2 bases. The CDR3 length is 15 residues. Germline CDR1 reads SGHAT; CDR2 reads FQNNGV.

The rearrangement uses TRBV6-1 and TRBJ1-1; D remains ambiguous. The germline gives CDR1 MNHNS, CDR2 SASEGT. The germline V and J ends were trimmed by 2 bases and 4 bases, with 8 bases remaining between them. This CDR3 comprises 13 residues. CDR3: CASSETYGTEAFF. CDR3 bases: TGTGCCAGCAGTGAAACATACGGCACTGAAGCTTTCTTT.

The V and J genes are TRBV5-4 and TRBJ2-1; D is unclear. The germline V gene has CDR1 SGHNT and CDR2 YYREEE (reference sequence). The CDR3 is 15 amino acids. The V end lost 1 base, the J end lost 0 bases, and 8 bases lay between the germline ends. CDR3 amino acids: CASSLPSSSYNEQFF. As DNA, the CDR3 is TGTGCCAGCAGCTTGCCTTCGAGCTCCTACAATGAGCAGTTCTTC.

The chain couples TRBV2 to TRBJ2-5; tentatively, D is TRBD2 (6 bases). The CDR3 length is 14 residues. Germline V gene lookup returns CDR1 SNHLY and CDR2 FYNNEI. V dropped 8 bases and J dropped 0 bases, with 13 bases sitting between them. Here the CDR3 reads CASRDSTYQETQYF. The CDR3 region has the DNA TGTGCCAGCCGGGACTCCACGTACCAAGAGACCCAGTACTTC.

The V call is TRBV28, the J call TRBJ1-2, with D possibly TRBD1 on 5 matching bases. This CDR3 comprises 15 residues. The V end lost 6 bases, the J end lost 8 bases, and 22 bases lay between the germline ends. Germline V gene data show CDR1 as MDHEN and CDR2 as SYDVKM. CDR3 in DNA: TGTGCCAGCAGACCTGCCGCTCCCAGGGTGAAGGGCTACACCTTC. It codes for CASRPAAPRVKGYTF.

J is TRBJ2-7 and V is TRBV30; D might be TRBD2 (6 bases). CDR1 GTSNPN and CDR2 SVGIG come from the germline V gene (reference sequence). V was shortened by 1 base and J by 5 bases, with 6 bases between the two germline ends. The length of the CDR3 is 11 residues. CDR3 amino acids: CAWSGGDEQYF. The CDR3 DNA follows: TGTGCCTGGAGTGGCGGGGACGAGCAGTACTTC.

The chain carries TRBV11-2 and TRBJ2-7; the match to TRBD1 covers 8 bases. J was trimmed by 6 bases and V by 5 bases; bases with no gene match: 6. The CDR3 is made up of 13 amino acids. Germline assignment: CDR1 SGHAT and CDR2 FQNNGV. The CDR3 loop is CASSTGQGFEQYF. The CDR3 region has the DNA TGTGCCAGCAGCACAGGACAGGGCTTCGAGCAGTACTTC.

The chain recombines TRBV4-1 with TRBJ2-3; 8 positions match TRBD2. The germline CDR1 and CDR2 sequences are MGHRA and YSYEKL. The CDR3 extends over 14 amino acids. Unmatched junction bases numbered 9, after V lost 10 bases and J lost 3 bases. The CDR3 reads CATRETGGTDTQYF. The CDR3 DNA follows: TGCGCCACTAGAGAGACGGGGGGGACAGATACGCAGTATTTT.

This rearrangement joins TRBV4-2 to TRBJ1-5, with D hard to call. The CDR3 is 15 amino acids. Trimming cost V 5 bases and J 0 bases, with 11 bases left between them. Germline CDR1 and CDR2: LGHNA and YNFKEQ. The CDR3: CASSLWGNSNQPQHF. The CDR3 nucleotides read TGTGCCAGCAGCTTGTGGGGTAATAGCAATCAGCCCCAGCATTTT.

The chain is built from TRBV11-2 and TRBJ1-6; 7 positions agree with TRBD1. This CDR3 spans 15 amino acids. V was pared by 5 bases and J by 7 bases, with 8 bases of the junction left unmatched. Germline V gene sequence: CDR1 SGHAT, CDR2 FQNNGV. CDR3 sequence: CASSPGQVTNSPLHF. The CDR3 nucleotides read TGTGCCAGCAGCCCTGGACAGGTGACCAATTCACCCCTCCACTTT.

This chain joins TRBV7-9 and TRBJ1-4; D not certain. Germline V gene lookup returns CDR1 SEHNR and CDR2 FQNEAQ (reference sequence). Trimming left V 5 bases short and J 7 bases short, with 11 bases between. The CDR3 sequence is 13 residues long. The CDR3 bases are TGTGCCAGCAGCCCCGAGGGTGTTGAAAAACTGTTTTTT. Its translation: CASSPEGVEKLFF.

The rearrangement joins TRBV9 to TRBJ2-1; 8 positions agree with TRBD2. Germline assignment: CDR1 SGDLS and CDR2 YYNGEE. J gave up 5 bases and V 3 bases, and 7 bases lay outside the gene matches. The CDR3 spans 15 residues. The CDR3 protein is CASSAGLAVDNEQFF. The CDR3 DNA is TGTGCCAGCAGCGCAGGACTAGCAGTGGACAATGAGCAGTTCTTC.

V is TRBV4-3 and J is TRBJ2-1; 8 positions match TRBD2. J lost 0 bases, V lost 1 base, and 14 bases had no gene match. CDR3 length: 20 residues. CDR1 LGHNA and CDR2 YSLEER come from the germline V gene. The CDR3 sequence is CASSQGYSSGTRSSYNEQFF. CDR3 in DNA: TGCGCCAGCAGCCAAGGGTATAGTAGCGGGACCCGGAGCTCCTACAATGAGCAGTTCTTC.

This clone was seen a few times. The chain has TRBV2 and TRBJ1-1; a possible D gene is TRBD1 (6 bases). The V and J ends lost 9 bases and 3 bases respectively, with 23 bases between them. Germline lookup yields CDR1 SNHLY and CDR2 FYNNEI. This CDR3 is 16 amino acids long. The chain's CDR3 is CARLRDKGAVDTEAFF. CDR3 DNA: TGTGCCAGGCTTAGGGACAAGGGAGCGGTTGACACTGAAGCTTTCTTT.

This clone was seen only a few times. The CDR3 DNA reads as TGCAGCGCCCGAGGTGTCGTGGATACGCAGTATTTT. Translation: CSARGVVDTQYF. The chain combines TRBV29-1 with TRBJ2-3; D unresolved. The CDR3 runs to 12 residues. The V gene's germline CDR1 is SQVTM and CDR2 ANQGSEA. The V end was cut by 7 bases, the J end by 6 bases, with 14 bases between.

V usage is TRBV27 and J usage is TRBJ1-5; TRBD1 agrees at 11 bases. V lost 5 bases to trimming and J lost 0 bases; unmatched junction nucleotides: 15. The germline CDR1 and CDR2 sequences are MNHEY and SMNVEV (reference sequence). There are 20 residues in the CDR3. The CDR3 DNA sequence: TGTGCCAGCAGTCTATATTCCGGGACAGGGGGAGTATATAGCAATCAGCCCCAGCATTTT. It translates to CASSLYSGTGGVYSNQPQHF.

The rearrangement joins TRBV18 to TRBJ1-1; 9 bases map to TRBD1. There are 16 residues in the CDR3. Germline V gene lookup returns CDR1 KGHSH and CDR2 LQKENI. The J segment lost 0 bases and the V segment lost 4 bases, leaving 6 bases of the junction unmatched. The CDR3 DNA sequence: TGTGCCAGCTCACGGTGGACAGGGGAGATGAACACTGAAGCTTTCTTT. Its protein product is CASSRWTGEMNTEAFF.

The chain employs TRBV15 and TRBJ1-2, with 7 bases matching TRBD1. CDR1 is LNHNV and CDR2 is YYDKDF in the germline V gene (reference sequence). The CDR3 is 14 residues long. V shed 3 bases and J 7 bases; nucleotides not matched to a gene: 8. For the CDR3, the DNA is TGTGCCACCAGCAGGGGGGGGACAGACCCTGGCTACACCTTC. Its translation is CATSRGGTDPGYTF. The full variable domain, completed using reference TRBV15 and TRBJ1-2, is DAMVIQNPRYQVTQFGKPVTLSCSQTLNHNVMYWYQQKSSQAPKLLFHYYDKDFNNEADTPDNFQSRRPNTSFCFLDIRSPGLGDTAMYLCATSRGGTDPGYTFGSGTRLTVV.

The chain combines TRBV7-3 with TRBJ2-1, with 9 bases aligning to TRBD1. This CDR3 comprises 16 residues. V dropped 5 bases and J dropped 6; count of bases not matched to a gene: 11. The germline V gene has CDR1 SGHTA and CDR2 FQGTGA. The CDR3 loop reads CASSPPPGQGFNEQFF. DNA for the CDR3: TGTGCCAGCAGCCCACCACCGGGACAGGGTTTCAATGAGCAGTTCTTC.

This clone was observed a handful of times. The DNA of the CDR3 is TGCGCCAGCAGCTTGGCACCAGGGCTGCCAGAGACCCAGTACTTC. The encoded protein is CASSLAPGLPETQYF. The V call is TRBV5-1, the J call TRBJ2-5; TRBD1 might be the D (5 bases). Trimming stripped 0 bases from V and 4 bases from J, with 13 bases between. Germline CDR1 reads SGHRS; CDR2 reads YFSETQ. The CDR3 loop spans 15 amino acids.

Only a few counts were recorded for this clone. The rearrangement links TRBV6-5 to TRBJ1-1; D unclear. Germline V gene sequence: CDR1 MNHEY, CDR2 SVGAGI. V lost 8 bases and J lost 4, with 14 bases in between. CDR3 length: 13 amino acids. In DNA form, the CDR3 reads TGTGCCAGCTCAATCGCGGTGGGCACTGAAGCTTTCTTT. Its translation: CASSIAVGTEAFF.

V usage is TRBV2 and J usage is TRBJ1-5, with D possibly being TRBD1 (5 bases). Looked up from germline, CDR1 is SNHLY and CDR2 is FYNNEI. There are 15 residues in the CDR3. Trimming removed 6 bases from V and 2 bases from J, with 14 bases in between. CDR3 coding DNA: TGTGCCAGCAGGTCCTATAGAGGGGGCAATCAGCCCCAGCATTTT. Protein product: CASRSYRGGNQPQHF. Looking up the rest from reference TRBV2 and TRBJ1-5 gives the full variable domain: EPEVTQTPSHQVTQMGQEVILRCVPISNHLYFYWYRQILGQKVEFLVSFYNNEISEKSEIFDDQFSVERPDGSNFTLKIRSTKLEDSAMYFCASRSYRGGNQPQHFGDGTRLSIL.

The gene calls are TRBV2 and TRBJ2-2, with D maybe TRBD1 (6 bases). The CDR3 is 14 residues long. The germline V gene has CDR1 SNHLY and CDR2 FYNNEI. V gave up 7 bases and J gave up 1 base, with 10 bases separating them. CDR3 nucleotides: TGTGCCAGCATTCGGGACAAGAACACCGGGGAGCTGTTTTTT. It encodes CASIRDKNTGELFF. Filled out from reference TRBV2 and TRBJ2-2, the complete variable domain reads EPEVTQTPSHQVTQMGQEVILRCVPISNHLYFYWYRQILGQKVEFLVSFYNNEISEKSEIFDDQFSVERPDGSNFTLKIRSTKLEDSAMYFCASIRDKNTGELFFGEGSRLTVL.

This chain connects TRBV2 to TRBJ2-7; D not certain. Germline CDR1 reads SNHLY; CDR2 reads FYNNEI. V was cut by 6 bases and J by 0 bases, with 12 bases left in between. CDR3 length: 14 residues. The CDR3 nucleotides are TGTGCCAGCAGGGCCTGGACCAGCTCCTACGAGCAGTACTTC. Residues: CASRAWTSSYEQYF.

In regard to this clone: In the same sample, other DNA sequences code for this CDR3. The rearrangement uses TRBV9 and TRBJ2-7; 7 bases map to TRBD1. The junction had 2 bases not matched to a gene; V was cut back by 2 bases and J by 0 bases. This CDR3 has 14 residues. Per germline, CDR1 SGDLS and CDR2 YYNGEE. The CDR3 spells CASSVGTVSYEQYF. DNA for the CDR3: TGTGCCAGCAGCGTCGGGACAGTCTCCTACGAGCAGTACTTC.

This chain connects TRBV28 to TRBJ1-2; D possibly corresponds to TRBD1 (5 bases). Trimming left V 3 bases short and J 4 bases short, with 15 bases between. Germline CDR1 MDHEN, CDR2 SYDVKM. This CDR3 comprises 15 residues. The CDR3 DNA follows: TGTGCCAGCAGTTTGGATCGCAGGGATCCCTATGGCTACACCTTC. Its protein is CASSLDRRDPYGYTF.

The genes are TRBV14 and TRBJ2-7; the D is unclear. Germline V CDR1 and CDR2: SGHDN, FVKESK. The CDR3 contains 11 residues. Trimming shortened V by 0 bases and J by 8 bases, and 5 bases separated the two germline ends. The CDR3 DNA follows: TGTGCCAGCAGCCAAGAGATGAAGCAGTACTTC. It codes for CASSQEMKQYF.

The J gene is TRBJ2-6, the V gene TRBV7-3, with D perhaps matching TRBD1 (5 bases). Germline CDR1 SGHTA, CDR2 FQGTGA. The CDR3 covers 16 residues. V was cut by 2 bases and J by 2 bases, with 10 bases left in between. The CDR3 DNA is TGTGCCAGCAGCTTAGTCTCAGGGCCTGGGGCCAACGTCCTGACTTTC. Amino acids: CASSLVSGPGANVLTF.

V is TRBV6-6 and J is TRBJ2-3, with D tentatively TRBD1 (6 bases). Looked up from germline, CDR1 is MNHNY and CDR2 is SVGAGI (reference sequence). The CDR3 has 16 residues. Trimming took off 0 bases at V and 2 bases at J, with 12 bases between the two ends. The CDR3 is CASSYSRPGVTDTQYF. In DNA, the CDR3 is TGTGCCAGCAGTTACTCGAGGCCAGGGGTCACAGATACGCAGTATTTT.